The 12 T cell receptor beta chains given below trace back to one sample, sequenced in a study of immune characteristics of hereditary and idiopathic chronic pancreatitis. The protocol was immunoSEQ multiplex PCR, while the TCRdb copy is restricted to in-frame clones and leaves out a portion. This sample has around 1,800 clones, with about 75% found just once. Patients having total pancreatectomy with islet autotransplantation provided the chronic pancreatitis pancreas tissue. The sample taken for sequencing was pancreas tissue with hereditary chronic pancreatitis. These receptors originate from a human donor with chronic pancreatitis.

The chain has TRBV3-1 (or the pseudogene TRBV3-2) and TRBJ1-6; D call uncertain. This CDR3 has 14 residues. Trimming took 3 bases from V and 3 from J, leaving 6 bases between them. CDR1 LGHDT and CDR2 YNNKEL come from the germline V gene (reference sequence). The CDR3 protein is CASSQGSYNSPLHF. CDR3 DNA: TGTGCCAGCAGCCAGGGGAGCTATAATTCACCCCTCCACTTT.

The CDR3 region is CASSLGGSYNSPLHF. The DNA of the CDR3 is TGTGCCAGCAGTTTAGGGGGCTCCTATAATTCACCCCTCCACTTT. This chain links TRBV28 with TRBJ1-6; D is possibly TRBD1 (5 bases). Germline CDR1 MDHEN, CDR2 SYDVKM. The CDR3 runs to 15 residues. Trimming cost V 2 bases and J 0 bases, with 5 bases left between them.

The J gene is TRBJ2-7, the V gene TRBV14; D might be TRBD1 (6 bases). This CDR3 has 13 residues. Per germline, CDR1 SGHDN and CDR2 FVKESK. V lost 4 bases, J lost 2 bases, and 9 bases lay in between. The CDR3 sequence: CASSPRTAYEQYF. CDR3 DNA: TGTGCCAGCAGCCCCAGGACAGCCTACGAGCAGTACTTC.

This clone was counted between two and nine times. The genes are TRBV5-1 and TRBJ2-7; 8 bases fit TRBD1. Trimming at V came to 4 bases and at J to 5 bases, leaving 5 bases not matched to a gene. This CDR3 has 13 amino acids. Germline values: CDR1 SGHRS, CDR2 YFSETQ. This CDR3 is CASSQDRVNEQYF. The CDR3, as DNA: TGCGCCAGCAGCCAGGACAGGGTGAACGAGCAGTACTTC.

The chain links TRBV2 to TRBJ2-5; D is perhaps TRBD1 (6 bases). The V end lost 3 bases, the J end lost 5 bases, and 10 bases lay between the germline ends. CDR3 length equals 13 residues. Germline V gene sequence: CDR1 SNHLY, CDR2 FYNNEI. CDR3 nucleotides: TGTGCCAGCAGTGAGCGTGGGGGCGAGACCCAGTACTTC. This sequence encodes CASSERGGETQYF.

The chain couples TRBV10-3 to TRBJ2-3; 13 positions agree with TRBD2. Unmatched junction bases numbered 12, after V lost 6 bases and J lost 0 bases. Germline CDR1 is ENHRY and CDR2 is SYGVKD. The CDR3 covers 19 residues. In DNA, the CDR3 is TGTGCCATCAGCCCTTTAGGGACTAGCGGGACCCCTAGCACAGATACGCAGTATTTT. Protein product: CAISPLGTSGTPSTDTQYF.

The chain is built from TRBV6-5 and TRBJ2-5, with unresolved D. Germline loops: CDR1 MNHEY, CDR2 SVGAGI. There are 13 residues in the CDR3. With 8 bases removed from V and 5 bases from J, the gap between germline ends came to 15 bases. CDR3 protein: CASGRLGSETQYF. The CDR3 DNA sequence: TGTGCCAGCGGACGCTTGGGGTCTGAGACCCAGTACTTC.

This sequence joins TRBV28 and TRBJ1-2; tentatively, D is TRBD1 (6 bases). The CDR3 is 14 residues long. From germline, CDR1 is MDHEN and CDR2 SYDVKM. Between the trimmed V and J ends, which lost 5 bases and 4 bases, there was a span of 14 bases. The CDR3 loop is CASSPRVTGYGYTF. The CDR3 DNA reads TGTGCCAGCAGTCCAAGGGTGACAGGCTATGGCTACACCTTC.

This rearrangement joins TRBV7-9 to TRBJ1-1; a weak D match, TRBD1 (5 bases). V was trimmed by 0 bases and J by 1 base, leaving 9 bases between them. This CDR3 has 15 amino acids. The germline V gene encodes CDR1 SEHNR and CDR2 FQNEAQ (reference sequence). CDR3 DNA: TGTGCCAGCAGCTTAGCTGGGGGACCGAACACTGAAGCTTTCTTT. It translates to CASSLAGGPNTEAFF.

The chain carries TRBV28 and TRBJ1-5; 9 nucleotides match TRBD1. CDR3 length: 16 amino acids. The J segment lost 7 bases and the V segment lost 4 bases, leaving 11 bases of the junction unmatched. CDR1 and CDR2 (germline): MDHEN, SYDVKM. The CDR3 loop reads CASSSQQGAFVQPQHF. The DNA of the CDR3 is TGTGCCAGCAGTTCCCAACAGGGGGCGTTTGTCCAGCCCCAGCATTTT.

The V gene is TRBV12-3 or TRBV12-4, the J gene TRBJ1-5, with D tentatively TRBD1 (5 bases). The V end was cut by 3 bases, the J end by 4 bases, with 7 bases between. The CDR3 has 13 residues. The CDR3 sequence is CASSLAGNQPQHF. In nucleotides, the CDR3 is TGTGCCAGCAGTTTGGCAGGGAATCAGCCCCAGCATTTT.

For this clone: Other nucleotide sequences from this sample produce the same CDR3. This sequence joins TRBV25-1 and TRBJ2-2, with D possibly matching TRBD2 (6 bases). Between the trimmed V and J ends, which lost 6 bases and 1 base, there was a span of 6 bases. The germline V gene has CDR1 MGHDK and CDR2 SYGVNS. The CDR3 totals 13 residues. The DNA of the CDR3 is TGTGCCAGCAGGGGACTGAACACCGGGGAGCTGTTTTTT. Translating it yields CASRGLNTGELFF.